This T cell receptor beta chain originates from a study of T-cell reconstitution after alpha-beta-depleted transplantation in children. TCRbeta library preparation incorporated unique molecular identifiers. TCRdb analysed the PCR reads with MiXCR anew, one entry per CDR3 protein. The sample carries 90,000 to 150,000 distinct CDR3 sequences, under 30% recorded once. CDR1 and CDR2 from the germline V gene are KGHDR and SFDVKD. CDR3 length: 16 amino acids. Trimming removed 7 bases from V and 0 bases from J; junction bases left unmatched: 4. Whole-study results and caveats: Elevated TCRbeta diversity at day 60 was traced, in some patients, to surviving recipient T cells and thymic progenitors. Reports say that about two months after transplant, the alpha-beta T cells came out of several hundred graft clones that had expanded. Newly generated T cells supplied most T-cell counts and diversity one year post-transplant.

Worth noting for this clonotype: Its cognate antigen is unknown.

The receptor was derived from a male patient between 2 and 15 years old who had a stem cell transplant for chronic granulomatous disease, so the T cells may come from the graft donor. The material was PBMCs, mostly from graft donor cells, obtained 180 days after TCRalphabeta/CD19-depleted stem cell transplant. V is TRBV24-1 and J is TRBJ2-1; 11 nucleotides line up with TRBD2. The CDR3 loop reads CATSTSGRTSYNEQFF. The CDR3 DNA reads TGTGCCACCAGCACTAGCGGGAGAACCTCCTACAATGAGCAGTTCTTC.